A single sample is the source of the 8 T cell receptor beta chains below, sequenced in a study of tumor-infiltrating lymphocytes in primary liver carcinoma. With roughly 500 ng total RNA as template and a constant-region primer, TCR beta cDNA was made. Nested multiplex PCR, run for three rounds with slightly modified ARM-PCR, yielded TCR beta libraries. Each of the first two PCR rounds ran about 9 cycles with TRBV1-TRBV30 forward and C-beta reverse primers. TCRdb redid the calling of the multiplex PCR reads with MiXCR, one entry per CDR3 protein. The data contain about 200,000 distinct CDR3 sequences, 65% of them seen just once; the ten biggest clones take up around 7.1%. The researchers obtained blood RNA from unsorted whole blood and also extracted germline DNA. Sequencing was carried out using peripheral blood. These TCRs come from a woman aged 60-75 years with primary liver carcinoma and hepatitis B virus infection.

This clonotype was seen only a few times. The chain employs TRBV7-8 and TRBJ2-1, with 7 bases aligning to TRBD2. Trimming removed 6 bases from V and 7 bases from J; junction bases left unmatched: 9. Germline lookup yields CDR1 SGHVS and CDR2 FQNEAQ. The CDR3 spans 14 residues. The CDR3 region is CASRGRLADNEQFF. DNA of the CDR3: TGTGCCAGCAGGGGTCGACTAGCCGATAATGAGCAGTTCTTC.

A few counts support this clonotype. The V and J genes are TRBV4-2 and TRBJ2-7, with 13 bases lining up with TRBD2. Germline V CDR1 and CDR2: LGHNA, YNFKEQ. The junction had 5 bases not matched to a gene; V was cut back by 0 bases and J by 3 bases. The CDR3 runs 17 residues. CDR3 sequence (DNA): TGTGCCAGCAGCCAAGATATGAGGACTAGCGGGAGCTACGAGCAGTACTTC. Its translation is CASSQDMRTSGSYEQYF.

For this clonotype: One junction end disagrees with the germline gene, perhaps due to a read error. The chain links TRBV28 to TRBJ2-1, with D possibly matching TRBD1 (6 bases). In germline, CDR1 is MDHEN, CDR2 SYDVKM. CDR3 length: 12 amino acids. The CDR3 region has the DNA TGTACCAGCACGGTCAGGGGAGAGGAGCAGTTCTTC. It specifies CTSTVRGEEQFF.

Comments on this clonotype: Germline is not matched at one junction end, which may reflect a read error. The chain recombines TRBV11-2 with TRBJ2-3, with TRBD2 identical over 8 bases. The germline CDR1 and CDR2 sequences are SGHAT and FQNNGV. The CDR3 extends over 16 amino acids. The CDR3 DNA reads as TGTACCAGCAGCCAAGGACTGACTAGCGCAACAAATACGCAGTATTTT. Amino acids: CTSSQGLTSATNTQYF.

This clonotype showed up just a few times. At one of its ends the junction is not consistent with the germline gene, which may arise from a read error. V and J are TRBV2 and TRBJ1-2; no definite D call. Germline V gene data show CDR1 as SNHLY and CDR2 as FYNNEI. The CDR3 has 11 amino acids. CDR3 bases: TGTGCCAGCCAGAGGACCTATGGCTACTCCTTC. Translating gives CASQRTYGYSF. Filled out from reference TRBV2 and TRBJ1-2, the complete variable domain reads EPEVTQTPSHQVTQMGQEVILRCVPISNHLYFYWYRQILGQKVEFLVSFYNNEISEKSEIFDDQFSVERPDGSNFTLKIRSTKLEDSAMYFCASQRTYGYSFGSGTRLTVV.

This clonotype was counted only a few times. Just one base apart from a much larger clone, this may be a read error. The chain carries TRBV29-1 and TRBJ1-5; the D is unclear. Between the trimmed V and J ends, which lost 7 bases and 4 bases, there was a span of 14 bases. Germline V gene data show CDR1 as SQVTM and CDR2 as ANQGSEA. The CDR3 loop spans 13 amino acids. DNA for the CDR3: TGCAGCGCCATAGGGAGGAGGAATCAGCCCCAGCATTTT. Its protein product is CSAIGRRNQPQHF.

This clonotype was seen repeatedly, ten times or more. J is TRBJ2-2 and V is TRBV11-2, with D possibly matching TRBD1 (5 bases). This CDR3 spans 18 amino acids. Germline CDR1 SGHAT, CDR2 FQNNGV. Trimming removed 2 bases from V and 2 bases from J, with 18 bases in between. Here the CDR3 reads CASSLRLGGQGNTGELFF. In DNA, the CDR3 is TGTGCCAGCAGCTTACGGTTGGGTGGGCAGGGCAACACCGGGGAGCTGTTTTTT.

Comments on this clonotype: A read error may explain this, as a much larger clone is one base away. The chain uses TRBV12-3 or TRBV12-4 and TRBJ2-7; 12 bases map to TRBD2. The CDR3 has 15 residues. After removal of 4 bases from V and 6 bases from J, the junction contained 7 bases not matched to a gene. CDR3: CASSSGLAGMGEQYF. The CDR3 region has the DNA TGTGCCAGCAGTTCTGGACTAGCGGGAATGGGCGAGCAGTACTTC.